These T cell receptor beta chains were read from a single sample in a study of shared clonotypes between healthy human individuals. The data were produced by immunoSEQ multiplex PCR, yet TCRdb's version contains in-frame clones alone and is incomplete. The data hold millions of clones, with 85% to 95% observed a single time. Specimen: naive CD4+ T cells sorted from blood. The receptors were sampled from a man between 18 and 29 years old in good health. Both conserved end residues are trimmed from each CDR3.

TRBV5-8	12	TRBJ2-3	ASGRGVGTDTQY
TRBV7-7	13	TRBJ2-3	ASSLGLASTDTQY
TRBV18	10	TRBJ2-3	ASSLAGDTQY
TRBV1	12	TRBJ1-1	TSSQDVVDTEAF
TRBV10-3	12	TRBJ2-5	AISGRTGQETQY
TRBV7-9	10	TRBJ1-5	ASSLSNQPQH
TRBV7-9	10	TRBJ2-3	ASSLTSGTQY
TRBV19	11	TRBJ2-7	ASSVGDSYEQY
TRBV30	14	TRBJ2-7	AWSVGIREGLSEQY
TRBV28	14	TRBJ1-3	ASSLVGQGAGNTIY
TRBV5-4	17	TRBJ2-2	ASSLFSSGVILDSGELF
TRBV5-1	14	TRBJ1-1	ASSLLRQGADTEAF
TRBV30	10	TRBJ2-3	AWSVSGDTQY